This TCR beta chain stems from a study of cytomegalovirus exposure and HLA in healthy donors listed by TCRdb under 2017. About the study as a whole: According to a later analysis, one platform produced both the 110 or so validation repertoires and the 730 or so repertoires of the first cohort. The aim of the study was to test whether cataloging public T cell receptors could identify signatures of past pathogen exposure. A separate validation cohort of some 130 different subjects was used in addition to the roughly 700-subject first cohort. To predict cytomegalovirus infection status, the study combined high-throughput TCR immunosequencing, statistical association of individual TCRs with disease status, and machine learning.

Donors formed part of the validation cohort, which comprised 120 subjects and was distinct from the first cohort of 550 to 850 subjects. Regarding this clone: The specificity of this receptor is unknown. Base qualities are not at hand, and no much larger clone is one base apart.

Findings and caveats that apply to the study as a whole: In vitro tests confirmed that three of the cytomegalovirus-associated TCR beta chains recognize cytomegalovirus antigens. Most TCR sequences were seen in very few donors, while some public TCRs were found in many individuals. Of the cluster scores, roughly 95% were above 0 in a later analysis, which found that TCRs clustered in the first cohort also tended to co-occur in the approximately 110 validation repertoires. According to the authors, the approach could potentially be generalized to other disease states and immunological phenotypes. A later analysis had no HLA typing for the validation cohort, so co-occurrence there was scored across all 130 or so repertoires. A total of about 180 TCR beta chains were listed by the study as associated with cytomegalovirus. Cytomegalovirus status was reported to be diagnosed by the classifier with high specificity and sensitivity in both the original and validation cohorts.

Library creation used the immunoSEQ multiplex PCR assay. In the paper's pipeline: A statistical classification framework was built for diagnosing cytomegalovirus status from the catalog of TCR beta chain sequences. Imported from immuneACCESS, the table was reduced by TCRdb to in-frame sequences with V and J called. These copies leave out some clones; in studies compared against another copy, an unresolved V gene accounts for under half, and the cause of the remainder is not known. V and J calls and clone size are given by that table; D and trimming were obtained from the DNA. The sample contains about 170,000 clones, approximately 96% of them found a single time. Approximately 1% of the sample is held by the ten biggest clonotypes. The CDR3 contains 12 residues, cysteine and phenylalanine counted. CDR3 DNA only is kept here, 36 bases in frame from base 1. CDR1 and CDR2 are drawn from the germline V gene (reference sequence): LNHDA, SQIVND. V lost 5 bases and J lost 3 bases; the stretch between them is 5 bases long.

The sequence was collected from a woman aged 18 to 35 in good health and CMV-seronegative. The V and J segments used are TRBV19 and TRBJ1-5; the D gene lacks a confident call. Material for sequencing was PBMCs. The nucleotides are TGTGCCAGTAGTCACAACAATCAGCCCCAGCATTTT. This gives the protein CASSHNNQPQHF.